This TCR beta chain emerged from a study of neurological immune-mediated disorders. The output of every sequencing run exceeded 180 million TCR-beta sequences, derived from 15-18 subjects. TCRdb fed the 5' RACE reads into MiXCR, producing one record per CDR3 protein. The repertoire has over 35,000 distinct CDR3 sequences, 12% of them found once; the top ten carry around 1.3%. This clonotype was counted ten times or more. V lost 5 bases to trimming and J lost 1 base, with 17 bases between them. The CDR3 extends over 16 amino acids. CDR1 MNHEY and CDR2 SVGAGI come from the germline V gene. The sequenced sample was PBMCs. This chain uses TRBV6-5 with TRBJ1-1, with D maybe TRBD1 (6 bases). The TCR comes from a female donor in good health. The CDR3 DNA follows: TGTGCCAGCAGTGACGCCGCCCACAGGGCGAACACTGAAGCTTTCTTT. Translation: CASSDAAHRANTEAFF.